This T cell receptor beta chain was identified during a study of T cell responses to AZD1222 COVID-19 vaccine. Broader study findings: Females made up more of the donors, who were largely white British, and clonal diversity may have come out too low. At baseline, seropositivity was found in only five or six AZD1222 recipients. Spike-specific TCR breadth and depth went up after people got two AZD1222 doses.

Measured with immunoSEQ multiplex PCR; TCRdb has only the in-frame clones, and not every one. This sample yields 150,000 to 200,000 clones, of which about 90% are seen a single time; approximately 1.3% belongs to the top ten. This CDR3 is 15 amino acids long. The V segment lost 0 bases and the J segment 5 bases; nucleotides outside the gene matches: 5. The germline CDR1 and CDR2 sequences are KGHSH and LQKENI. This clone was observed a single time. Antigen specificity is unknown. The V gene is TRBV18, the J gene TRBJ2-5, with 8 bases that match TRBD1. The clonotype originates from an adult who received the AZD1222 COVID-19 vaccine. The specimen was peripheral blood, collected 28 days after the second AZD1222 dose. CDR3 DNA sequence: TGTGCCAGCTCACCACCGGGCAGGGGGCCGGAGACCCAGTACTTC. Translation: CASSPPGRGPETQYF.